These T cell receptor beta chains were read from a single sample in a study of T cells in Graves' hyperthyroidism and ophthalmopathy. TCRdb itself ran the multiplex PCR reads through MiXCR, one entry per CDR3 protein. The data hold roughly 500,000 distinct CDR3 sequences, with 46% observed a single time. Sequenced material: peripheral blood or thyroid tissue (not recorded which). These receptors came from an adult woman with Graves' disease, either hyperthyroidism or ophthalmopathy (not recorded which). The CDR3 runs from the conserved cysteine through the conserved F or W. Fields, in order: D gene, J gene, V gene, clone size, CDR3 protein, CDR3 DNA. A D gene is named only where the DNA matches it firmly. Clone size is not always given. Where it is, it says once, few, many or a class for expanded clones.

D: TRBD1; J: TRBJ2-6; V: TRBV7-9; size: many; CDR3: CASSSKAGGSYNVLTF; DNA: TGTGCCAGCAGCTCAAAAGCAGGGGGCAGTTATAACGTCCTGACTTTC
D: -; J: TRBJ2-6; V: TRBV19; size: -; CDR3: CASSTLEANVLTF; DNA: TGTGCCAGTAGTACGTTGGAGGCCAACGTCCTGACTTTC
D: -; J: TRBJ2-7; V: TRBV28; size: many; CDR3: CASSTRSGHEQYF; DNA: TGTGCCAGCAGTACCCGCTCGGGTCACGAGCAGTACTTC
D: -; J: TRBJ1-2; V: TRBV7-9; size: few; CDR3: CASSLLGLGYTF; DNA: TGTGCCAGCAGCTTATTAGGCCTTGGCTACACCTTC
D: -; J: TRBJ2-2; V: TRBV19; size: many; CDR3: CASSESDRLYTGELFF; DNA: TGTGCCAGTAGTGAATCAGACAGGTTATACACCGGGGAGCTGTTTTTT
D: -; J: TRBJ1-4; V: TRBV15; size: many; CDR3: CATSRVQGALREKLFF; DNA: TGTGCCACCAGCAGAGTACAGGGAGCGCTCCGTGAAAAACTGTTTTTT
D: -; J: TRBJ2-7; V: TRBV7-9; size: many; CDR3: CASSYLRGGEQYF; DNA: TGTGCCAGCAGCTACCTCAGGGGTGGAGAGCAGTACTTC
D: -; J: TRBJ1-1; V: TRBV7-9; size: many; CDR3: CASSLVLNTEAFF; DNA: TGTGCCAGCAGCTTAGTACTGAACACTGAAGCTTTCTTT
D: -; J: TRBJ2-5; V: TRBV19; size: -; CDR3: CASSSKGLQETQYF; DNA: TGTGCCAGTAGCTCCAAGGGACTGCAAGAGACCCAGTACTTC
D: TRBD1; J: TRBJ1-2; V: TRBV29-1; size: -; CDR3: CSVRPKVTGAEVNGYTF; DNA: TGCAGCGTTCGACCGAAAGTAACAGGGGCGGAGGTAAATGGCTACACCTTC
D: -; J: TRBJ1-5; V: TRBV7-9; size: few; CDR3: CASRPPAGGGQPQHF; DNA: TGTGCCAGCAGACCTCCCGCCGGGGGCGGACAGCCCCAGCATTTT
D: -; J: TRBJ1-5; V: TRBV27; size: few; CDR3: CASNPTMDGGNQPQHF; DNA: TGTGCCAGCAACCCGACGATGGACGGTGGCAATCAGCCCCAGCATTTT
D: TRBD1; J: TRBJ1-3; V: TRBV6-5; size: -; CDR3: CASSYTGQVYSGNTIYF; DNA: TGTGCCAGCAGTTACACCGGACAGGTTTACTCTGGAAACACCATATATTTT
D: -; J: TRBJ2-7; V: TRBV2; size: few; CDR3: CASSSHGGTYEQYF; DNA: TGTGCCAGCAGTTCCCACGGCGGAACCTACGAGCAGTACTTC
D: -; J: TRBJ1-5; V: TRBV9; size: -; CDR3: CASSPGGAQHF; DNA: TGTGCCAGCAGCCCCGGTGGGGCCCAGCATTTT
D: TRBD2; J: TRBJ2-2; V: TRBV6-1; size: -; CDR3: CASRLAEITGELFF; DNA: TGTGCCAGCAGGCTAGCGGAGATTACCGGGGAGCTGTTTTTT
D: -; J: TRBJ2-7; V: TRBV11-3; size: -; CDR3: CASSLPSDYEQYF; DNA: TGTGCCAGCAGCTTACCGAGCGACTACGAGCAGTACTTC
D: TRBD1; J: TRBJ1-2; V: TRBV28; size: -; CDR3: CASSVDRGVGGYTF; DNA: TGTGCCAGCAGTGTAGACAGGGGGGTAGGAGGCTACACCTTC
D: TRBD1; J: TRBJ1-5; V: TRBV24-1; size: -; CDR3: CATSATGGFEPQHF; DNA: TGTGCCACCAGTGCGACAGGGGGGTTTGAGCCCCAGCATTTT
D: -; J: TRBJ1-1; V: TRBV7-9; size: -; CDR3: CASSPPASNTEAFF; DNA: TGTGCCAGCAGCCCACCCGCGTCGAACACTGAAGCTTTCTTT
D: -; J: TRBJ2-7; V: TRBV4-1; size: many; CDR3: CASSRFPYEQYF; DNA: TGCGCCAGCAGCCGCTTTCCCTACGAGCAGTACTTC
D: -; J: TRBJ2-7; V: TRBV20-1; size: many; CDR3: CSARGPMGTYEQYF; DNA: TGCAGTGCCAGAGGCCCAATGGGGACCTACGAGCAGTACTTC
D: TRBD2; J: TRBJ2-6; V: TRBV7-2; size: once; CDR3: CASSALLAGVVNVLTF; DNA: TGTGCCAGCAGCGCCCTACTAGCGGGAGTTGTCAACGTCCTGACTTTC
D: -; J: TRBJ2-5; V: TRBV9; size: -; CDR3: CASSVSWAETQYF; DNA: TGTGCCAGCAGCGTATCTTGGGCGGAGACCCAGTACTTC
D: -; J: TRBJ2-5; V: TRBV20-1; size: -; CDR3: CSAGPAGGGETQYF; DNA: TGCAGTGCTGGACCGGCTGGCGGGGGCGAGACCCAGTACTTC
D: -; J: TRBJ1-2; V: TRBV12-3/TRBV12-4; size: many; CDR3: CASSLAGTDYGYTF; DNA: TGTGCCAGCAGTTTAGCCGGGACTGACTATGGCTACACCTTC
D: -; J: TRBJ1-2; V: TRBV29-1; size: once; CDR3: CSVQGGPGVRGYTF; DNA: TGCAGCGTCCAGGGAGGACCGGGGGTACGAGGCTACACCTTC
D: -; J: TRBJ2-7; V: TRBV10-3; size: -; CDR3: CAISSRWSSYEQYF; DNA: TGTGCCATCAGTTCGCGTTGGAGCTCCTACGAGCAGTACTTC
D: -; J: TRBJ2-7; V: TRBV18; size: -; CDR3: CASSPLGTFSYEQYF; DNA: TGTGCCAGCTCACCACTCGGGACTTTCAGCTACGAGCAGTACTTC
D: -; J: TRBJ2-5; V: TRBV7-8; size: -; CDR3: CASSPGPSGQETQYF; DNA: TGTGCCAGCAGCCCAGGTCCCTCAGGCCAAGAGACCCAGTACTTC
D: TRBD1; J: TRBJ2-2; V: TRBV6-5; size: few; CDR3: CASSEVTGPNTGELFF; DNA: TGTGCCAGCAGTGAAGTGACAGGGCCGAACACCGGGGAGCTGTTTTTT
D: -; J: TRBJ2-7; V: TRBV20-1; size: many; CDR3: CSARGQDFYEQYF; DNA: TGCAGTGCTAGAGGGCAGGACTTCTACGAGCAGTACTTC
D: -; J: TRBJ2-7; V: TRBV29-1; size: many; CDR3: CSVVDTGNSAYEQYF; DNA: TGCAGCGTTGTAGATACCGGGAACTCCGCCTACGAGCAGTACTTC
D: -; J: TRBJ1-1; V: TRBV2; size: -; CDR3: CASSDLAGMIFFF; DNA: TGTGCCAGCAGTGATCTAGCGGGCATGATATTCTTCTTT
D: -; J: TRBJ2-5; V: TRBV7-3; size: many; CDR3: CASSRGRTETQYF; DNA: TGTGCCAGCAGTAGGGGACGGACGGAGACCCAGTACTTC
D: -; J: TRBJ1-5; V: TRBV28; size: few; CDR3: CASTRLWEKSNQPQHF; DNA: TGTGCCAGCACCCGTCTTTGGGAAAAAAGCAATCAGCCCCAGCATTTT
D: -; J: TRBJ1-6; V: TRBV2; size: few; CDR3: CASSPYEGLHF; DNA: TGTGCCAGCAGTCCGTATGAGGGTCTCCACTTT
D: TRBD1; J: TRBJ1-1; V: TRBV12-3/TRBV12-4; size: -; CDR3: CASTAGQGNTEAFF; DNA: TGTGCCAGCACGGCGGGACAGGGAAACACTGAAGCTTTCTTT
D: TRBD2; J: TRBJ2-5; V: TRBV7-9; size: -; CDR3: CASRTGLAGAGEATQYF; DNA: TGTGCCAGCAGAACGGGACTAGCTGGAGCGGGAGAGGCTACCCAGTACTTC